Listed below are T cell receptor beta chains from one sample, sequenced in a study of T cell responses to AZD1222 COVID-19 vaccine. Using immunoSEQ multiplex PCR, the repertoire was profiled, and TCRdb retains in-frame clones only, with some absent. Among 130,000 to 150,000 clones listed, about 91% were seen once. This material consisted of peripheral blood, taken on day 0 of AZD1222 vaccination. These receptors all come from an adult in good health. Both conserved end residues are part of each CDR3. The D gene is left open where the match is weak. Clone size is shown for a subset of rows, as once, few, many or a class of expanded clone.

V gene	J gene	CDR3 length	clone size	D gene	CDR3 protein	CDR3 DNA
TRBV5-5	TRBJ2-5	11	.	.	CASSPEETQYF	TGTGCCAGCAGCCCCGAAGAGACCCAGTACTTC
TRBV6-6	TRBJ2-1	13	.	.	CASSYQGLDEQFF	TGTGCCAGCAGTTACCAGGGGTTGGATGAGCAGTTCTTC
TRBV4-2	TRBJ1-3	16	.	.	CASSQPDSGSGNTIYF	TGTGCCAGCAGCCAACCGGACAGCGGATCGGGAAACACCATATATTTT
TRBV5-1	TRBJ1-4	15	.	.	CASSLETTVGKKLFF	TGCGCCAGCAGCCTAGAAACAACGGTGGGGAAAAAACTGTTTTTT
TRBV4-2	TRBJ1-2	16	.	.	CASSQVSPGADYGYTF	TGTGCCAGCAGCCAAGTCTCTCCAGGGGCGGACTATGGCTACACCTTC
TRBV18	TRBJ2-7	15	.	.	CASSPPAGSSYEQYF	TGTGCCAGCTCACCACCCGCAGGGAGCTCCTACGAGCAGTACTTC
TRBV18	TRBJ2-1	16	.	TRBD2	CASSQDTSGAHNEQFF	TGTGCCAGCTCACAAGACACTAGCGGGGCCCACAATGAGCAGTTCTTC
TRBV6-5	TRBJ2-1	15	.	TRBD1	CASTPGGQSYNEQFF	TGTGCCAGCACCCCAGGGGGCCAATCCTACAATGAGCAGTTCTTC
TRBV7-2	TRBJ2-2	15	.	TRBD1	CASSGRTGGTGELFF	TGTGCCAGCAGCGGCCGGACAGGGGGCACCGGGGAGCTGTTTTTT
TRBV5-5	TRBJ1-2	15	once	.	CASSLAAGGALGYTF	TGTGCCAGCAGCTTGGCCGCGGGGGGCGCGTTGGGCTACACCTTC
TRBV19	TRBJ1-1	14	.	.	CASSISQGNTEAFF	TGTGCCAGTAGTATCTCTCAGGGGAACACTGAAGCTTTCTTT
TRBV30	TRBJ2-2	13	.	.	CAWALGVTGELFF	TGTGCCTGGGCGCTTGGGGTCACCGGGGAGCTGTTTTTT
TRBV5-1	TRBJ1-5	14	.	.	CASSLGGQNRPQHF	TGCGCCAGCAGCTTGGGGGGGCAGAATCGGCCCCAGCATTTT
TRBV7-9	TRBJ2-7	15	once	.	CASSSGRELAYEQYF	TGTGCCAGCAGCTCGGGCAGGGAACTTGCCTACGAGCAGTACTTC
TRBV5-1	TRBJ2-2	14	.	TRBD2	CASSGGGITGELFF	TGCGCCAGCAGCGGCGGGGGGATCACCGGGGAGCTGTTTTTT
TRBV6-2/TRBV6-3	TRBJ1-5	15	.	.	CASSIRGVSNQPQHF	TGTGCCAGCAGTATCAGGGGAGTCAGCAATCAGCCCCAGCATTTT
TRBV6-5	TRBJ1-2	13	few	TRBD1	CASSYSGQRGYTF	TGTGCCAGCAGTTACTCGGGACAGAGGGGCTACACCTTC
TRBV18	TRBJ1-1	14	.	TRBD1	CASSYRGFDTEAFF	TGTGCCAGCTCATACAGGGGTTTCGACACTGAAGCTTTCTTT
TRBV4-2	TRBJ2-1	13	.	.	CASSQDLRQGQFF	TGTGCCAGCAGCCAAGATCTGCGGCAAGGGCAGTTCTTC
TRBV2	TRBJ1-6	15	.	.	CASGAITVSSSSLHF	TGTGCCAGCGGGGCTATTACGGTTTCCAGTTCTTCCCTCCACTTT
TRBV28	TRBJ1-2	13	.	.	CASSLGVLYGYTF	TGTGCCAGCAGTTTAGGGGTACTCTATGGCTACACCTTC
TRBV15	TRBJ1-4	16	.	TRBD1	CATSRVEGTGPEKLFF	TGTGCCACCAGCAGAGTAGAAGGGACAGGTCCCGAAAAACTGTTTTTT
TRBV21-1	TRBJ1-1	13	.	.	CASSKAARSEAFF	TGTGCCAGCAGCAAAGCGGCGCGGTCTGAAGCTTTCTTT
TRBV15	TRBJ1-5	15	.	.	CATKAGGGWDQPQHF	TGTGCCACCAAGGCCGGGGGGGGTTGGGATCAGCCCCAGCATTTT
TRBV4-3	TRBJ2-1	14	.	.	CASSQADSEVSQFF	TGCGCCAGCAGCCAAGCGGATAGCGAAGTTTCCCAGTTCTTC
TRBV15	TRBJ1-5	15	.	.	CATRLGREGNQPQHF	TGTGCCACCAGGTTGGGCAGGGAGGGCAATCAGCCCCAGCATTTT
TRBV9	TRBJ2-2	14	.	.	CASNPTGNTGELFF	TGTGCCAGCAATCCGACAGGGAACACCGGGGAGCTGTTTTTT
TRBV3-1/TRBV3-2	TRBJ1-1	14	.	.	CASSQSTVNTEAFF	TGTGCCAGCAGCCAAAGTACGGTGAACACTGAAGCTTTCTTT
TRBV6-2/TRBV6-3	TRBJ2-7	15	.	.	CASSYQDVLIYEQYF	TGTGCCAGCAGTTACCAGGACGTATTGATATACGAGCAGTACTTC
TRBV10-3	TRBJ2-7	15	.	TRBD1	CAISESGQGGYEQYF	TGTGCCATCAGTGAGTCAGGACAGGGAGGCTACGAGCAGTACTTC
TRBV5-4	TRBJ2-5	15	once	.	CASSLAPGEGETQYF	TGTGCCAGCAGCTTGGCCCCAGGGGAGGGGGAGACCCAGTACTTC
TRBV5-4	TRBJ1-1	12	once	.	CASSSVDTEAFF	TGTGCCAGCAGCTCCGTGGACACTGAAGCTTTCTTT
TRBV19	TRBJ1-2	13	.	.	CASSRPGPYGYTF	TGTGCCAGTAGTAGGCCAGGGCCCTATGGCTACACCTTC
TRBV29-1	TRBJ1-2	13	.	TRBD1	CSVVRTGGDGYTF	TGCAGCGTTGTGCGGACAGGGGGCGATGGCTACACCTTC
TRBV5-1	TRBJ2-3	16	.	.	CASSPATWGGTDTQYF	TGCGCCAGCAGCCCAGCTACTTGGGGGGGCACAGATACGCAGTATTTT